Listed below are T cell receptor beta chains from one sample, sequenced in a study of blood T cells in healthy people across ages. TCRdb analysed the 5' RACE reads with MiXCR anew, one entry per CDR3 protein. The sample contains around 800,000 distinct CDR3 sequences, approximately 24% of which appear only once. These data also featured in a second study, about T cells of mothers and their children.

Sequenced material: blood. These receptors all come from a boy between 10 and 17 years old in good health. Both conserved end residues are part of each CDR3. D genes are given only for firm matches. The listing skips clone size in some rows; elsewhere it reads once, few, many or a size class.

size: NA
J: TRBJ2-5
V: TRBV3-1
D: NA
CDR3: CASTQERDTDQETQYF
DNA: TGTGCCAGCACTCAAGAACGGGACACCGACCAAGAGACCCAGTACTTC

size: NA
J: TRBJ1-2
V: TRBV10-3
D: NA
CDR3: CAISESTVGYTF
DNA: TGTGCCATCAGTGAGTCGACGGTTGGCTACACCTTC

size: few
J: TRBJ1-6
V: TRBV20-1
D: TRBD1
CDR3: CSASPQGASSYNSPLHF
DNA: TGCAGTGCTAGCCCCCAGGGGGCGAGCTCCTATAATTCACCCCTCCACTTT

size: NA
J: TRBJ1-1
V: TRBV11-2
D: TRBD1
CDR3: CASSLGTGGLAFF
DNA: TGTGCCAGCAGCTTAGGAACAGGGGGCTTAGCTTTCTTT

size: NA
J: TRBJ2-7
V: TRBV10-3
D: NA
CDR3: CAISEPVGDGQGQYF
DNA: TGTGCCATCAGTGAGCCAGTAGGGGACGGCCAAGGGCAGTACTTC

size: few
J: TRBJ2-3
V: TRBV7-2
D: TRBD1
CDR3: CASSWGQRTDTQYF
DNA: TGTGCCAGCAGCTGGGGACAGCGCACAGATACGCAGTATTTT

size: many
J: TRBJ2-3
V: TRBV7-9
D: TRBD1
CDR3: CATSTGDSDTQYF
DNA: TGTGCCACCTCGACAGGGGATTCAGATACGCAGTATTTT

size: NA
J: TRBJ2-5
V: TRBV20-1
D: TRBD2
CDR3: CSAQVASGDMMGETQYF
DNA: TGCAGTGCCCAGGTGGCTAGCGGGGACATGATGGGAGAGACCCAGTACTTC

size: few
J: TRBJ2-3
V: TRBV6-1
D: NA
CDR3: CASGLTTDTQYF
DNA: TGTGCCAGCGGACTTACCACAGATACGCAGTATTTT

size: few
J: TRBJ1-2
V: TRBV20-1
D: NA
CDR3: CSASSKGPYGYTF
DNA: TGCAGTGCTAGCTCGAAGGGGCCCTATGGCTACACCTTC

size: few
J: TRBJ2-5
V: TRBV29-1
D: TRBD1
CDR3: CSVEGLGQQETQYF
DNA: TGCAGCGTTGAGGGTTTGGGACAGCAAGAGACCCAGTACTTC

size: NA
J: TRBJ2-5
V: TRBV7-2
D: NA
CDR3: CASSLAFRTQETQYF
DNA: TGTGCCAGCAGCTTAGCGTTTCGGACCCAAGAGACCCAGTACTTC

size: few
J: TRBJ1-2
V: TRBV20-1
D: NA
CDR3: CSARSGGSGYTF
DNA: TGCAGTGCTAGGAGTGGTGGAAGTGGCTACACCTTC